The sequence of this T cell receptor (beta chain) was determined in a study of shared clonotypes between healthy human individuals. Deletions cut 6 bases from V and 2 bases from J, with 14 bases between. In germline, CDR1 is SNHLY, CDR2 FYNNEI. The CDR3 covers 14 residues. This clone was detected once. Its antigen is not identified. Regarding the study as a whole: Estimated clonotype richness was generally higher in naive than memory subsets.

Assay: immunoSEQ multiplex PCR; the TCRdb copy retains only in-frame clones and omits some. The sample records around 1.6 million clones, about 98% being singletons. This TCR derives from a man younger than 45 in good health. The chain recombines TRBV2 with TRBJ2-7; the D gene is possibly TRBD1 (5 bases). The sequencing input was naive CD4+ T cells sorted from blood. Specified subset: CD45RA+ positively selected. The CDR3 here is CASRFVQGAYEQYF. For the CDR3, the DNA is TGTGCCAGCAGGTTTGTGCAGGGCGCCTACGAGCAGTACTTC.